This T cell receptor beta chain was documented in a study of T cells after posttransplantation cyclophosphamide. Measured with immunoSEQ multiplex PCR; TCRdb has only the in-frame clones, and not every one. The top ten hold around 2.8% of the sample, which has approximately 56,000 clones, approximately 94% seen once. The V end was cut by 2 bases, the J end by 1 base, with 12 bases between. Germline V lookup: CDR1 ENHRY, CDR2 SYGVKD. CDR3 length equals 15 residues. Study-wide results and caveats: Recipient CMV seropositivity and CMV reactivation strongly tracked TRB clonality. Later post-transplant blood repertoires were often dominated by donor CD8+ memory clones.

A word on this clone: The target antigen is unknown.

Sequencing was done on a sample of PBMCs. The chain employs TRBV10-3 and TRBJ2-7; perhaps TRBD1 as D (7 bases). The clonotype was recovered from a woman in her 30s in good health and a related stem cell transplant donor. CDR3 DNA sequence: TGTGCCATCAGTGAGGGCGGGACAGCTTCCTACGAGCAGTACTTC. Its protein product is CAISEGGTASYEQYF.